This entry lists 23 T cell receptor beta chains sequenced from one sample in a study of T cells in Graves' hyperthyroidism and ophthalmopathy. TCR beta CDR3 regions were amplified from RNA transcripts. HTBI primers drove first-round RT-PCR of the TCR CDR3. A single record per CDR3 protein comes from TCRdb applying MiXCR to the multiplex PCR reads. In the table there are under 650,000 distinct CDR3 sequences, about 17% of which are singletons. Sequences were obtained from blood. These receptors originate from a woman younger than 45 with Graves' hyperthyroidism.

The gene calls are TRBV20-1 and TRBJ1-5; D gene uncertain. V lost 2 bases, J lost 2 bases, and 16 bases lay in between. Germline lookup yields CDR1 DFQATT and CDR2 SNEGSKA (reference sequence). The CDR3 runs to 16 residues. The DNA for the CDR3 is TGCAGTGCTAGATATCCGAGAAAGGAGGGCAATCAGCCCCAGCATTTT. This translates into CSARYPRKEGNQPQHF.

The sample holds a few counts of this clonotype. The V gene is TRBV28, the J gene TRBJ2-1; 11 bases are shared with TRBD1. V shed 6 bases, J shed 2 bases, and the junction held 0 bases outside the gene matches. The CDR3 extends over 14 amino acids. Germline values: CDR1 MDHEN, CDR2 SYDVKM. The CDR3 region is CASRGQGAYNEQFF. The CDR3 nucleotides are TGTGCCAGCAGGGGACAGGGGGCCTACAATGAGCAGTTCTTC.

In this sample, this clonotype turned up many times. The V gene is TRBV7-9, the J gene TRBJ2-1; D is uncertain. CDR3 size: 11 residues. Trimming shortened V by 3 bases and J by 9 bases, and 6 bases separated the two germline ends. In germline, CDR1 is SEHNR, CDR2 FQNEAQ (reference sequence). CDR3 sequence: CASSFGIEQFF. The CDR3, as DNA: TGTGCCAGCAGCTTTGGGATTGAGCAGTTCTTC. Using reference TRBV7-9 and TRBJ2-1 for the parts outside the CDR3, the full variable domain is DTGVSQNPRHKITKRGQNVTFRCDPISEHNRLYWYRQTLGQGPEFLTYFQNEAQLEKSRLLSDRFSAERPKGSFSTLEIQRTEQGDSAMYLCASSFGIEQFFGPGTRLTVL.

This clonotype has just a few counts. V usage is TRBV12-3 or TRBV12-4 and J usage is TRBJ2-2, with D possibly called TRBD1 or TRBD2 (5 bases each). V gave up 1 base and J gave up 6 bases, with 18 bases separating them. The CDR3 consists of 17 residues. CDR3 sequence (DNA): TGTGCCAGCAGTTTAGGTCGGCAGGACTTCAGGGCCGGGGAGCTGTTTTTT. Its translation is CASSLGRQDFRAGELFF.

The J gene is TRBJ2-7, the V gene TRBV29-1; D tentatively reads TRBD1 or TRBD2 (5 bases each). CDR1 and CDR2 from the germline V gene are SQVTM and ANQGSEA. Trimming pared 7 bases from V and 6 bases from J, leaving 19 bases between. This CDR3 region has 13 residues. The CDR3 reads CSGGSVPRGEQYF. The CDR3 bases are TGCAGCGGAGGTAGCGTACCAAGGGGCGAGCAGTACTTC.

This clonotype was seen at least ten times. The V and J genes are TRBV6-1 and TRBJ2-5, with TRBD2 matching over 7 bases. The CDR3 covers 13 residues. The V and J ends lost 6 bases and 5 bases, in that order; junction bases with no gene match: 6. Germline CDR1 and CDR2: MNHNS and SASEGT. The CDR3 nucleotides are TGTGCCAGCAGCCTAGCGGTAGGGGAGACCCAGTACTTC. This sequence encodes CASSLAVGETQYF.

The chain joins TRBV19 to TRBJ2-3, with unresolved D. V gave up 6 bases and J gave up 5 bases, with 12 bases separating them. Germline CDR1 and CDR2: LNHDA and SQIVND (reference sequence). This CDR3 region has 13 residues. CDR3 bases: TGTGCCAGTAGCAATGCGGCATTAGATACGCAGTATTTT. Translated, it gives CASSNAALDTQYF.

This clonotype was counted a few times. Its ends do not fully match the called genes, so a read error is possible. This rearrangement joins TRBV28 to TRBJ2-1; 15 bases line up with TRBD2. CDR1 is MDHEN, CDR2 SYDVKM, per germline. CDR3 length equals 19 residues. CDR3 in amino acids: CASSPWGLAGGSSYNEQSF. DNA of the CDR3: TGTGCCAGCAGTCCGTGGGGACTAGCGGGGGGATCCTCCTACAATGAGCAGTCCTTC.

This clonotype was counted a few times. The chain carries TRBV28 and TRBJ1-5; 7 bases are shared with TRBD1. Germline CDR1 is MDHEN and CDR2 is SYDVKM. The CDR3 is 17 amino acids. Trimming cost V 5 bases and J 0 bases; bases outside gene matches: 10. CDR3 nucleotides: TGTGCCAGCAGTACCGGGACAGTTGATTATAGCAATCAGCCCCAGCATTTT. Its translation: CASSTGTVDYSNQPQHF.

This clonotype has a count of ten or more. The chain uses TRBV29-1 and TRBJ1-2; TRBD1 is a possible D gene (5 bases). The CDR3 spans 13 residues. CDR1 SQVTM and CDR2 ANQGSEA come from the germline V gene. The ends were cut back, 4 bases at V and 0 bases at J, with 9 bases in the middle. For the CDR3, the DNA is TGCAGCGTTGCGGGGGGAACTAACTATGGCTACACCTTC. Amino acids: CSVAGGTNYGYTF.

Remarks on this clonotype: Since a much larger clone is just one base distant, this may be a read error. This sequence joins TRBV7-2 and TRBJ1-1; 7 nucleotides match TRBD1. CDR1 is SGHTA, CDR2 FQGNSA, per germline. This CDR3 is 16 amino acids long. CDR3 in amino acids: CASSRQTGRGNTEAVF. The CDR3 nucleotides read TGTGCCAGCAGCCGCCAGACAGGGAGGGGGAACACTGAAGCTGTCTTT.

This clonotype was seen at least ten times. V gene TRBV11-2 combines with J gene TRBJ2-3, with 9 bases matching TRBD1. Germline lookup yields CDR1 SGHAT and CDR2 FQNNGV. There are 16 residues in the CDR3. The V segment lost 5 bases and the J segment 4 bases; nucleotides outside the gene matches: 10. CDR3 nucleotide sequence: TGTGCCAGCAGCCCTCGACAGGGGGTGGGCGCAGATACGCAGTATTTT. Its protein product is CASSPRQGVGADTQYF.

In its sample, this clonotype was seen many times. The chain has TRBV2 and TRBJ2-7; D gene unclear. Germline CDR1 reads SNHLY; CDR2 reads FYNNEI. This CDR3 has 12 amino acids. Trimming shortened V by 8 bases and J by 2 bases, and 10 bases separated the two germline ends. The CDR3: CASLTETYEQYF. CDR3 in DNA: TGTGCCAGCCTAACGGAAACCTACGAGCAGTACTTC.

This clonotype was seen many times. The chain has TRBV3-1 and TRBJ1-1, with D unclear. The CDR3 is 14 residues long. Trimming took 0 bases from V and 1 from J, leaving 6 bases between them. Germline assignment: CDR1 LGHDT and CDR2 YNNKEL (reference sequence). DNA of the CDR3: TGTGCCAGCAGCCAAGATCTACAGAACACTGAAGCTTTCTTT. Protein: CASSQDLQNTEAFF.

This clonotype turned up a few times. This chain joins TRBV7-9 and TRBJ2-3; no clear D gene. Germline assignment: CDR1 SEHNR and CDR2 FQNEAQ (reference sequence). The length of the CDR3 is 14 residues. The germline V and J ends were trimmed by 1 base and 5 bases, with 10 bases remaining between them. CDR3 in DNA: TGTGCCAGCAGCTTAGGTCCCGGGCAAGATACGCAGTATTTT. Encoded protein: CASSLGPGQDTQYF.

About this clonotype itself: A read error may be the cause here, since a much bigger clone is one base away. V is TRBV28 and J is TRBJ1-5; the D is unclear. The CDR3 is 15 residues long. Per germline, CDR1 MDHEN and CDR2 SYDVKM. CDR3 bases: TGTGCCGGCAGTTTTAGAGACTACTACAATCAGCCCCAGCATTTT. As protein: CAGSFRDYYNQPQHF.

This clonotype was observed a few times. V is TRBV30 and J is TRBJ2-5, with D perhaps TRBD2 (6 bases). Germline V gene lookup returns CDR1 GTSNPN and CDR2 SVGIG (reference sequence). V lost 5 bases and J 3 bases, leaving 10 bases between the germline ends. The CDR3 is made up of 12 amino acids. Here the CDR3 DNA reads TGTGCCTGGGGGGGGACGGAAGAGACCCAGTACTTC. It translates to CAWGGTEETQYF.

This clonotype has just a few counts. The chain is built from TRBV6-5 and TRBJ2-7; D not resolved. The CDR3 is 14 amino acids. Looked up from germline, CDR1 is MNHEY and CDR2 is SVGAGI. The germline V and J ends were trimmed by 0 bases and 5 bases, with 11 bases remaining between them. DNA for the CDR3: TGTGCCAGCAGTTACTCGGGCAAGGGTCACGAGCAGTACTTC. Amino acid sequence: CASSYSGKGHEQYF.

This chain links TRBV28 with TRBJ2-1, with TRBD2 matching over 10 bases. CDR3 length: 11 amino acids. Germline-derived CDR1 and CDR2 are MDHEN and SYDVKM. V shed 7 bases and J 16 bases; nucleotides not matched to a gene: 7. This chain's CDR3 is CASTGTSVDFF. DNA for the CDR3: TGTGCCAGCACCGGGACTAGCGTCGATTTCTTC. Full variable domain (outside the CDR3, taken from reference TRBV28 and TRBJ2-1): DVKVTQSSRYLVKRTGEKVFLECVQDMDHENMFWYRQDPGLGLRLIYFSYDVKMKEKGDIPEGYSVSREKKERFSLILESASTNQTSMYLCASTGTSVDFFGPGTRLTVL.

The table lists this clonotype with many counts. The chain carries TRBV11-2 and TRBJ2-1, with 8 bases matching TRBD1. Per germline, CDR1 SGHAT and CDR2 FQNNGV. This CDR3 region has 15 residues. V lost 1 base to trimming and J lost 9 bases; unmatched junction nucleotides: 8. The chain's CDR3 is CASSLVRTGNGEQFF. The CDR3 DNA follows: TGTGCCAGCAGCTTAGTCCGGACAGGGAACGGTGAGCAGTTCTTC.

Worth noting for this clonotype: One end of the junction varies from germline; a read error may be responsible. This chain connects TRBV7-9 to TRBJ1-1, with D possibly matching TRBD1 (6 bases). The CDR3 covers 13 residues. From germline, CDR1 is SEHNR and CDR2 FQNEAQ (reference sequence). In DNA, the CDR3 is TGTGGCAGCAGCTTGGGGGCAGGGACTGAAGCTTTCTTT. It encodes CGSSLGAGTEAFF.

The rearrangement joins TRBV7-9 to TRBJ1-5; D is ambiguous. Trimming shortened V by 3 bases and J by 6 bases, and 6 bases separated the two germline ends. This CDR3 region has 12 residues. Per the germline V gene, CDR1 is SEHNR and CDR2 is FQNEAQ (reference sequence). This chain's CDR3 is CASSFDVQPQHF. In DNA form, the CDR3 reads TGTGCCAGCAGCTTCGACGTTCAGCCCCAGCATTTT. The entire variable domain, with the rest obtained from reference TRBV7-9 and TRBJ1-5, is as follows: DTGVSQNPRHKITKRGQNVTFRCDPISEHNRLYWYRQTLGQGPEFLTYFQNEAQLEKSRLLSDRFSAERPKGSFSTLEIQRTEQGDSAMYLCASSFDVQPQHFGDGTRLSIL.

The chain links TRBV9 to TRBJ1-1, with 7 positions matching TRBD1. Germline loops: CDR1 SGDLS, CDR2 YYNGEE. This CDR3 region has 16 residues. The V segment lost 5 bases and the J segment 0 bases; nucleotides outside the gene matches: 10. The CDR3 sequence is CASSRRGGRLNTEAFF. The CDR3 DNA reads TGTGCCAGCAGTCGCAGGGGGGGTAGGCTGAACACTGAAGCTTTCTTT.